The rows below give T cell receptor beta chains drawn from one sample of a study of shared clonotypes between healthy human individuals. TCRdb's table, derived via immunoSEQ multiplex PCR, lists solely in-frame clones and lacks some. The table records nearly 2 million clones, about 95% of them present only once. The sample consisted of naive CD8+ T cells sorted from blood. The source of these receptors is a man younger than 35 in good health. Both conserved end residues are part of each CDR3. The D gene is left open where the match is weak. The size of a clone is reported for some rows only, either as once, few or many, or as a class for expanded clones.

d_call	j_call	v_call	cdr3_length	clone_size	cdr3_aa	cdr3_nt
TRBD2	TRBJ2-3	TRBV9	13	NA	CASSGGGTDTQYF	TGTGCCAGCAGCGGCGGGGGGACAGATACGCAGTATTTT
NA	TRBJ2-5	TRBV7-9	13	once	CAGLGTLTETQYF	TGTGCCGGCCTGGGGACTCTTACGGAGACCCAGTACTTC
TRBD1	TRBJ2-3	TRBV29-1	14	once	CSFQGVGSTDTQYF	TGCAGCTTTCAGGGGGTCGGTAGCACAGATACGCAGTATTTT
TRBD1	TRBJ1-6	TRBV7-6	16	NA	CASSLAGGQGYSPLHF	TGTGCCAGCAGCTTAGCAGGCGGACAGGGCTACTCACCCCTCCACTTT
TRBD1	TRBJ1-2	TRBV5-1	15	NA	CASSNPGQGDYGYTF	TGCGCCAGCAGCAACCCGGGACAGGGTGACTATGGCTACACCTTC
NA	TRBJ1-3	TRBV6-1	16	NA	CASSEASAGSGNTIYF	TGTGCCAGCAGTGAAGCCTCGGCAGGGTCTGGAAACACCATATATTTT
NA	TRBJ1-4	TRBV6-5	13	once	CASREGHDEKLFF	TGTGCCAGCAGGGAGGGGCACGACGAAAAACTGTTTTTT
TRBD2	TRBJ2-1	TRBV6-5	16	NA	CASSYSLAGSYNEQFF	TGTGCCAGCAGTTACTCTCTAGCGGGCTCCTACAATGAGCAGTTCTTC
NA	TRBJ2-7	TRBV19	12	NA	CASSQGFYEQYF	TGTGCCAGTAGTCAGGGTTTCTACGAGCAGTACTTC
TRBD1	TRBJ1-1	TRBV6-5	12	once	CASSPQGEVAFF	TGTGCCAGCAGTCCACAGGGGGAAGTTGCTTTCTTT
TRBD1	TRBJ2-7	TRBV7-9	16	NA	CASSLTEGQASYEQYF	TGTGCCAGCAGCTTAACGGAGGGACAGGCATCCTACGAGCAGTACTTC
NA	TRBJ2-2	TRBV2	16	NA	CASSELGTTNTGELFF	TGTGCCAGCAGTGAACTAGGGACCACGAACACCGGGGAGCTGTTTTTT
NA	TRBJ2-7	TRBV5-4	14	NA	CASSLGSDSYEQYF	TGTGCCAGCAGCTTGGGCTCGGACTCCTACGAGCAGTACTTC
NA	TRBJ1-3	TRBV6-5	14	NA	CASSSTNIGNTIYF	TGTGCCAGCAGCTCAACTAACATCGGAAACACCATATATTTT
NA	TRBJ2-7	TRBV19	13	once	CASSIARAYEQYF	TGTGCCAGTAGTATTGCCAGGGCCTACGAGCAGTACTTC
TRBD2	TRBJ2-7	TRBV19	15	few	CASNHPGRGTYEQYF	TGTGCCAGTAACCACCCGGGGCGGGGGACCTACGAGCAGTACTTC
NA	TRBJ1-5	TRBV6-5	14	NA	CASSYGQVGQPQHF	TGTGCCAGCAGTTACGGACAAGTAGGTCAGCCCCAGCATTTT
TRBD1	TRBJ2-1	TRBV9	16	NA	CASSPRTGGGYNEQFF	TGTGCCAGCAGCCCCCGGACAGGGGGTGGGTACAATGAGCAGTTCTTC
NA	TRBJ2-6	TRBV4-1	17	once	CASSQAEQFSGANVLTF	TGCGCCAGCAGCCAAGCGGAGCAATTCTCTGGGGCCAACGTCCTGACTTTC
NA	TRBJ2-1	TRBV5-4	17	NA	CASSHGGAPSSYNEQFF	TGTGCCAGCAGCCATGGAGGGGCCCCGAGCTCCTACAATGAGCAGTTCTTC
TRBD1	TRBJ2-5	TRBV5-8	14	NA	CASSLAGGAETQYF	TGTGCCAGCAGCTTGGCAGGGGGCGCGGAGACCCAGTACTTC
NA	TRBJ1-4	TRBV27	14	NA	CASSQRSYQEKLFF	TGTGCCAGCAGTCAGCGGAGCTACCAGGAAAAACTGTTTTTT
NA	TRBJ2-5	TRBV5-6	13	NA	CASSPESGETQYF	TGTGCCAGCAGCCCCGAAAGTGGGGAGACCCAGTACTTC
NA	TRBJ1-5	TRBV28	16	NA	CASSFPAGRSNQPQHF	TGTGCCAGCAGTTTTCCCGCCGGCCGTAGCAATCAGCCCCAGCATTTT
NA	TRBJ1-1	TRBV9	13	NA	CASSVSGRTEAFF	TGTGCCAGCAGCGTATCAGGGCGGACTGAAGCTTTCTTT
NA	TRBJ2-7	TRBV7-8	14	NA	CASSLEPSDYEQYF	TGTGCCAGCAGCTTAGAGCCTAGCGACTACGAGCAGTACTTC
TRBD2	TRBJ2-7	TRBV28	12	NA	CASTYMGGVVNF	TGTGCCAGCACCTACATGGGGGGGGTGGTGAACTTC
TRBD1	TRBJ2-7	TRBV27	15	NA	CASSPQGATNYEQYF	TGTGCCAGCTCCCCGCAGGGGGCTACAAACTACGAGCAGTACTTC
NA	TRBJ2-3	TRBV4-2	14	NA	CASSQEESTDTQYF	TGTGCCAGCAGCCAAGAGGAGAGCACAGATACGCAGTATTTT
NA	TRBJ2-1	TRBV15	13	NA	CATGLVFHNEQFF	TGTGCCACCGGCCTGGTCTTCCATAATGAGCAGTTCTTC
TRBD1	TRBJ1-1	TRBV9	17	NA	CASSPSPGTGRWTEAFF	TGTGCCAGCAGCCCCTCCCCAGGGACAGGGCGTTGGACTGAAGCTTTCTTT
NA	TRBJ2-7	TRBV13	15	NA	CASSSVHSRSYEQYF	TGTGCCAGCAGCTCAGTTCATAGCCGCTCCTACGAGCAGTACTTC
TRBD1	TRBJ1-2	TRBV4-1	14	NA	CASSRPGTGVGYTF	TGCGCCAGCAGCCGACCCGGGACAGGGGTTGGCTACACCTTC
TRBD2	TRBJ2-3	TRBV11-2	15	NA	CASSLGAGVTDTQYF	TGTGCCAGCAGCTTAGGAGCGGGGGTCACAGATACGCAGTATTTT
NA	TRBJ1-1	TRBV4-1	12	NA	CASSWGGTEAFF	TGCGCCAGCAGCTGGGGGGGCACTGAAGCTTTCTTT
NA	TRBJ1-3	TRBV5-1	15	NA	CASSLEAAPGNTIYF	TGCGCCAGCAGCTTGGAGGCAGCCCCTGGAAACACCATATATTTT
TRBD1	TRBJ2-5	TRBV4-3	15	NA	CASSQVGTEQETQYF	TGCGCCAGCAGCCAAGTCGGGACAGAGCAAGAGACCCAGTACTTC
NA	TRBJ2-5	TRBV25-1	16	NA	CASSEHPRTVGETQYF	TGTGCCAGCAGTGAGCACCCAAGGACTGTAGGAGAGACCCAGTACTTC
NA	TRBJ1-1	TRBV27	13	NA	CASSYQGNTEAFF	TGTGCCAGCAGTTATCAGGGAAACACTGAAGCTTTCTTT
NA	TRBJ2-7	TRBV11-2	13	NA	CASSPRGPYEQYF	TGTGCCAGCAGCCCCCGAGGCCCCTACGAGCAGTACTTC
NA	TRBJ1-1	TRBV7-9	17	NA	CASSLDGLRGVNTEAFF	TGTGCCAGCAGCTTAGATGGCCTGCGGGGAGTGAACACTGAAGCTTTCTTT
TRBD1	TRBJ2-1	TRBV7-2	16	NA	CASSLETGGAYHEQFF	TGTGCCAGCAGCTTAGAGACAGGGGGCGCTTACCATGAGCAGTTCTTC
NA	TRBJ2-3	TRBV27	16	NA	CASSLGWGEYTDTQYF	TGTGCCAGCAGTTTAGGGTGGGGGGAGTACACAGATACGCAGTATTTT
NA	TRBJ2-7	TRBV6-5	15	NA	CASSYGLPSSYEQYF	TGTGCCAGCAGTTACGGACTACCGAGCTCCTACGAGCAGTACTTC
TRBD2	TRBJ2-7	TRBV5-6	16	NA	CASSSLAGVRFGEQYF	TGTGCCAGCAGCTCCTTAGCGGGAGTCAGGTTTGGCGAGCAGTACTTC
NA	TRBJ2-5	TRBV7-9	13	NA	CASNSFAWETQYF	TGTGCCAGCAATTCATTTGCTTGGGAGACCCAGTACTTC
NA	TRBJ2-1	TRBV2	13	NA	CASRGTSNNEQFF	TGTGCCAGCAGGGGCACTAGCAACAATGAGCAGTTCTTC
TRBD2	TRBJ2-3	TRBV27	15	NA	CASRELAGLTDTQYF	TGTGCCAGCAGGGAACTAGCGGGACTCACAGATACGCAGTATTTT
NA	TRBJ1-4	TRBV7-9	12	NA	CASRPVLEKLFF	TGTGCCAGCAGACCGGTGTTAGAAAAACTGTTTTTT
TRBD1	TRBJ2-5	TRBV9	17	once	CASSRGTGGVGQETQYF	TGTGCCAGCAGCAGAGGCACAGGGGGCGTGGGGCAAGAGACCCAGTACTTC
NA	TRBJ2-7	TRBV7-6	13	once	CASSQTVVHEQYF	TGTGCCAGCAGCCAGACAGTCGTCCACGAGCAGTACTTC
NA	TRBJ1-2	TRBV27	15	NA	CASSLSGTAYYGYTF	TGTGCCAGCAGTTTATCGGGGACCGCTTACTATGGCTACACCTTC
TRBD1	TRBJ2-5	TRBV10-3	17	NA	CAISKDPRQGLMETQYF	TGTGCCATCAGTAAGGATCCCCGACAGGGTCTAATGGAGACCCAGTACTTC
NA	TRBJ1-5	TRBV2	12	NA	CASSGHNQPQHF	TGTGCCAGCAGTGGACATAATCAGCCCCAGCATTTT